The 12 T cell receptor beta chains below all came from one sample that was sequenced in a study of T-cell reconstitution after alpha-beta-depleted transplantation in children. TCRbeta library preparation incorporated unique molecular identifiers. In TCRdb, the PCR reads were re-called with MiXCR into one record per CDR3 protein. The sample comprises 300,000 to 350,000 distinct CDR3 sequences, approximately 23% of which are singletons, and around 9.9% rests with the top ten. The sample in question was PBMCs, mostly from graft donor cells, obtained 180 days after TCRalphabeta/CD19-depleted stem cell transplant. Every receptor here comes from a male patient aged 5 to 17 who had a stem cell transplant for acute lymphoblastic leukemia, so the T cells may come from the graft donor.

This clonotype has at least ten counts. The genes are TRBV5-1 and TRBJ2-7; 7 bases agree with TRBD2. There are 17 residues in the CDR3. Germline CDR1 and CDR2: SGHRS and YFSETQ. V dropped 3 bases and J dropped 2; count of bases not matched to a gene: 14. The CDR3 spells CASSWWASGSMTYEQYF. CDR3 bases: TGCGCCAGCAGCTGGTGGGCTAGCGGTAGTATGACCTACGAGCAGTACTTC. Variable domain in full (rest from reference TRBV5-1 and TRBJ2-7): KAGVTQTPRYLIKTRGQQVTLSCSPISGHRSVSWYQQTPGQGLQFLFEYFSETQRNKGNFPGRFSGRQFSNSRSEMNVSTLELGDSALYLCASSWWASGSMTYEQYFGPGTRLTVT.

This clonotype was seen a few times. V gene TRBV20-1 combines with J gene TRBJ1-6, with 8 bases that match TRBD1. The ends lost 2 bases at V and 9 bases at J; junction bases unmatched: 9. CDR3 length: 15 amino acids. Germline V gene data show CDR1 as DFQATT and CDR2 as SNEGSKA (reference sequence). CDR3 protein: CSARKQGGRSSPLHF. The CDR3 DNA reads as TGCAGTGCTAGAAAACAGGGGGGCAGAAGTTCACCCCTCCACTTT.

The chain uses TRBV6-5 and TRBJ2-5, with 10 bases aligning to TRBD2. Germline V gene sequence: CDR1 MNHEY, CDR2 SVGAGI. V dropped 0 bases and J dropped 5; count of bases not matched to a gene: 9. This CDR3 region has 17 residues. CDR3 loop: CASSYSTASGSGETQYF. The CDR3 nucleotides read TGTGCCAGCAGTTACTCGACGGCTAGCGGGAGTGGGGAGACCCAGTACTTC.

This clonotype showed up just a few times. The chain links TRBV5-6 to TRBJ2-1; weak D call: TRBD2 (6 bases). Trimming pared 3 bases from V and 2 bases from J, leaving 12 bases between. Germline V CDR1 and CDR2: SGHDT, YYEEEE. CDR3 length: 15 amino acids. DNA of the CDR3: TGTGCCAGCAGCTCGGGAGCAGCACCCTACAATGAGCAGTTCTTC. It codes for CASSSGAAPYNEQFF.

This clonotype was observed many times. The chain uses TRBV7-9 and TRBJ2-1; TRBD2 agrees at 9 bases. V shed 5 bases, J shed 0 bases, and the junction held 2 bases outside the gene matches. CDR1 and CDR2 (germline): SEHNR, FQNEAQ (reference sequence). This CDR3 contains 15 residues. The CDR3 loop is CASSISGSSYNEQFF. CDR3 nucleotides: TGTGCCAGCAGCATTAGCGGGAGCTCCTACAATGAGCAGTTCTTC.

V and J are TRBV5-1 and TRBJ2-2; D gene unclear. The CDR3 covers 14 residues. V lost 1 base, J lost 4 bases, and 8 bases lay in between. Germline V gene lookup returns CDR1 SGHRS and CDR2 YFSETQ. The CDR3 is CASSLSVPTGELFF. The CDR3 DNA sequence: TGCGCCAGCAGCTTGTCGGTTCCCACCGGGGAGCTGTTTTTT.

Regarding this clonotype: An end of the junction does not agree with germline; a read error may underlie this. V is TRBV4-2 and J is TRBJ2-7; TRBD1 is a possible D gene (5 bases). The V gene's germline CDR1 is LGHNA and CDR2 YNFKEQ. The CDR3 spans 15 residues. CDR3 loop: CASSQERQGNYELYF. The CDR3 nucleotides read TGTGCCAGCAGCCAAGAGAGGCAGGGCAACTACGAGCTGTACTTC.

V and J are TRBV6-5 and TRBJ2-5; D gene unclear. V was shortened by 3 bases and J by 5 bases, with 10 bases between the two germline ends. Germline CDR1 MNHEY, CDR2 SVGAGI. This CDR3 has 13 amino acids. CDR3 coding DNA: TGTGCCAGCAGTTATTCACCCTTGGAGACCCAGTACTTC. Its translation is CASSYSPLETQYF.

The V call is TRBV12-3 or TRBV12-4, the J call TRBJ2-1; 7 bases align to TRBD2. With 6 bases clipped from V and 3 bases from J, the junction kept 5 bases outside the gene matches. The CDR3 runs 14 residues. The CDR3 loop reads CASSGLEVYNEQFF. In DNA, the CDR3 is TGTGCCAGCAGCGGACTAGAGGTCTACAATGAGCAGTTCTTC.

The V gene is TRBV18, the J gene TRBJ1-5; no reliable D call. Germline V gives CDR1 KGHSH, CDR2 LQKENI. The V end lost 7 bases, the J end lost 7 bases, and 14 bases lay between the germline ends. The CDR3 runs 13 residues. CDR3 DNA: TGTGCCAGCTTCAAACGGGAGGGCCAGCCCCAGCATTTT. Protein sequence: CASFKREGQPQHF.

The chain combines TRBV6-5 with TRBJ2-5, with unresolved D. V lost 2 bases to trimming and J lost 5 bases, with 15 bases between them. The CDR3 length is 15 residues. Looked up from germline, CDR1 is MNHEY and CDR2 is SVGAGI. The CDR3: CASSYDGPSRETQYF. The CDR3 nucleotides read TGTGCCAGCAGTTACGACGGGCCTTCCAGGGAGACCCAGTACTTC.

The chain combines TRBV3-1 with TRBJ2-2; unclear D gene. V dropped 2 bases and J dropped 5 bases, with 9 bases sitting between them. Per the germline V gene, CDR1 is LGHDT and CDR2 is YNNKEL (reference sequence). The CDR3 extends over 14 amino acids. CDR3 bases: TGTGCCAGCAGCCAAACTGGACCAACCGGGGAGCTGTTTTTT. As protein: CASSQTGPTGELFF.